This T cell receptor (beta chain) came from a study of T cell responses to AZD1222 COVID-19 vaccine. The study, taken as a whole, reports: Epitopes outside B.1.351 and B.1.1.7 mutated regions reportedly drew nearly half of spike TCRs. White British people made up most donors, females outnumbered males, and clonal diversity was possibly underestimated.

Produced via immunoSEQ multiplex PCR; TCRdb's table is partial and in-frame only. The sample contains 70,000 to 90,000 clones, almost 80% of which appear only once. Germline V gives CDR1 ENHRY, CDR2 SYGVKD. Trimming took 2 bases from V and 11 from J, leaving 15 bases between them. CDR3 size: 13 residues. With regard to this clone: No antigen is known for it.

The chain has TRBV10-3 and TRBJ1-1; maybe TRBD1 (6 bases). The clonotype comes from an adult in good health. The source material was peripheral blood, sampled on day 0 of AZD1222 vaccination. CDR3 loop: CAISEPRQVSAFF. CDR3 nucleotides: TGTGCCATCAGTGAGCCCCGACAGGTATCTGCTTTCTTT.